This TCR beta chain was sequenced in a study of T cell responses to AZD1222 COVID-19 vaccine (dated by TCRdb to the early 2020s). A note on the overall study: A total of 233 trial participants underwent TCR sequencing, of whom about 210 had received two doses of AZD1222 and roughly 26 had received two doses of the MenACWY control vaccine. Trial participants were enrolled into age subgroups of 18-55, 56-69 and 70-plus years, which contained roughly 150, 30 and 60 TCR-sequenced participants, respectively.

Study-level results and caveats: In the small 56-69-year group, the increase in depth fell short of significance, most likely because of low power. A significant rise in spike-specific TCR breadth and depth was observed after two AZD1222 doses relative to day 0 and relative to MenACWY recipients. Participants were mostly white British and included more females than males, and it was suggested by the authors that clonal diversity may have been underestimated. Because no day 14 peak-response samples were available, repertoires were characterized only after the peak T cell response. Conclusions about previously exposed vaccinees are limited, since just five to seven AZD1222 recipients were seropositive for SARS-CoV-2 at baseline. Reportedly, close to half of the unique spike-specific TCRs recognized epitopes lying outside the regions that are mutated in the B.1.351 and B.1.1.7 variants. CD4 TCRs associated with the vaccine covered the entire spike protein, and the dominant responses were in regions 160-218 and 743-854.

The CDR3 starts with the cysteine, ends with the phenylalanine, and has 17 residues. The read is trimmed to its CDR3 DNA, 51 bases read in frame from base 1. The germline V gene gives CDR1 as SNHLY and CDR2 as FYNNEI. Relative to germline, V is missing 0 bases and J is missing 2 bases, with 9 bases of the junction outside any gene match. As to this clone: The antigen it recognizes is unknown. No per-base quality is available; no much larger clone lies one base away.

Sample time point, as interpreted from the label and publication: baseline before first vaccination. The treatment or condition tag for this specimen amounts to: meningococcal conjugate vaccine given as trial control. The vaccinee samples were drawn from two UK trials, COV001 and COV002, one of which was a single-blind randomized controlled phase 2/3 trial testing AZD1222 (ChAdOx1 nCoV-19) in healthy adults. For TCRbeta chain sequencing, PBMC samples from trial participants were taken at day 0 and at day 28 after the second dose. The CDR3 regions of human TCRbeta chains were analyzed by immunosequencing. Per the source publication's procedure: Repertoire TCRs were checked for matches against a reference library of SARS-CoV-2-specific TCRs that had been generated using the MIRA antigen-specificity platform. Breadth meant the fraction of unique TCRs that were SARS-CoV-2-associated, whereas depth meant the fraction of total T cells that were SARS-CoV-2-associated. Using the MIRA data, each spike-specific TCR was mapped to the spike region that the TCR reacts to and placed in a CD4 or CD8 class. Log10-transformed breadth and depth values were compared by one-way ANOVA with Sidak's multiple comparisons tests. TCRdb's version of the immuneACCESS table is confined to in-frame rearrangements and falls short of the full clone set. An unresolved V gene accounts for under half of the shortfall where checked; the remainder is of unknown origin. V and J calls and clone size come straight from that table; D and trimming were deduced from the DNA. The sample table lists 150,000 to 200,000 clones, 87% of them with a count of one. The ten largest account for 2.7% of the sample.

The rearranged segments are TRBV2 and TRBJ2-7; 8 bases in between match TRBD1. The sequencing used peripheral blood, collected on day 0 of MenACWY control vaccination. This sequence was found in an adult in good health. The DNA reads as follows: TGTGCCAGCAGTGAAGCGCAGACAGGGGACAAGCCCTACGAGCAGTACTTC. Its translation is CASSEAQTGDKPYEQYF.